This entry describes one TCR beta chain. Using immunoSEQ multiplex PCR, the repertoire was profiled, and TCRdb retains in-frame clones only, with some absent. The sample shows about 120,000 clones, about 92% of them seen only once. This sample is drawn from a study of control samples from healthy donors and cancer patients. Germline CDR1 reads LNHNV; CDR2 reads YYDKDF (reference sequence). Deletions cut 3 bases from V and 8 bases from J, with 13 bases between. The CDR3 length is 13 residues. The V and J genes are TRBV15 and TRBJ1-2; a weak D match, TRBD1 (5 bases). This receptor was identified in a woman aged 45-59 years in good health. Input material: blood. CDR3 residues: CATSRGEDTGYTF. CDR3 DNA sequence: TGTGCCACCAGCAGGGGGGAGGACACGGGCTACACCTTC.